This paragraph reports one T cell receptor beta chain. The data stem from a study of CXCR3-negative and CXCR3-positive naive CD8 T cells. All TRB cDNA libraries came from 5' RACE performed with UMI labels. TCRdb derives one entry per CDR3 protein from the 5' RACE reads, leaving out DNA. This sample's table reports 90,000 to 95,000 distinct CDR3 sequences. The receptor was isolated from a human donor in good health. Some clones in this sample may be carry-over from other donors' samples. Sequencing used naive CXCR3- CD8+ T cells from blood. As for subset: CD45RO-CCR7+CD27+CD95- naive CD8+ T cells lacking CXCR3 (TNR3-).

The CDR3 reads CSVEGPWSRGQETQYF. The genes are TRBV29-1 and TRBJ2-5; TCRdb's D gene call, TRBD1, goes unchecked for lack of DNA. Germline V gene sequence: CDR1 SQVTM, CDR2 ANQGSEA. CDR3 length equals 16 residues.